The rows below give T cell receptor beta chains drawn from one sample of a study of cytomegalovirus exposure and HLA in healthy donors. The method was immunoSEQ multiplex PCR; TCRdb's version includes in-frame clones alone and lacks a portion of them. The repertoire consists of approximately 150,000 clones, with 85% to 90% occurring once and the leading ten covering about 3.5%. The sequenced sample was PBMCs. All receptors derive from a woman under 30 in good health and CMV-seropositive. Both conserved end residues are trimmed from each CDR3. Fields, in order: J gene, V gene, CDR3 protein.

J gene: TRBJ2-1
V gene: TRBV19
CDR3 protein: ASSPPGGLPNNEQF

J gene: TRBJ1-2
V gene: TRBV6-4
CDR3 protein: ASSAYPGQGYGYT

J gene: TRBJ2-2
V gene: TRBV13
CDR3 protein: ASSLPLGGVRTGELF

J gene: TRBJ1-2
V gene: TRBV29-1
CDR3 protein: SVEDRGRDNYGYT

J gene: TRBJ1-1
V gene: TRBV19
CDR3 protein: ASRGRQGTEAF

J gene: TRBJ2-5
V gene: TRBV2
CDR3 protein: ASSDPPRDGETQY

J gene: TRBJ2-1
V gene: TRBV2
CDR3 protein: ASSQEGLAGGEQF

J gene: TRBJ2-3
V gene: TRBV28
CDR3 protein: ASSLAGLNTQY

J gene: TRBJ2-6
V gene: TRBV6-1
CDR3 protein: ASSVEQHASGANVLT

J gene: TRBJ2-7
V gene: TRBV28
CDR3 protein: ASSHLTGTYEQY

J gene: TRBJ2-1
V gene: TRBV29-1
CDR3 protein: SVIAGFIGEQF

J gene: TRBJ1-1
V gene: TRBV7-8
CDR3 protein: ASSLGPGNTEAF

J gene: TRBJ2-7
V gene: TRBV30
CDR3 protein: AWSPPGGPYEQY

J gene: TRBJ2-3
V gene: TRBV4-3
CDR3 protein: ASSQAGHSGGGDTQY

J gene: TRBJ2-5
V gene: TRBV25-1
CDR3 protein: ASSSLDEVGETQY

J gene: TRBJ1-2
V gene: TRBV6-6
CDR3 protein: ASSQQGARGYT

J gene: TRBJ2-1
V gene: TRBV25-1
CDR3 protein: ASSGVPSSYNEQF

J gene: TRBJ2-7
V gene: TRBV29-1
CDR3 protein: SVEDTTGGPDEQY

J gene: TRBJ1-1
V gene: TRBV6-5
CDR3 protein: ASRRTGEDGTEAF

J gene: TRBJ1-2
V gene: TRBV5-1
CDR3 protein: ASSSGQAGYT

J gene: TRBJ2-1
V gene: TRBV28
CDR3 protein: ASSLGGKKDNEQF

J gene: TRBJ2-4
V gene: TRBV19
CDR3 protein: ASTRDSTNIQY

J gene: TRBJ2-7
V gene: TRBV30
CDR3 protein: AWSGDRGRYEQY

J gene: TRBJ2-1
V gene: TRBV4-2
CDR3 protein: ASSQFAGGPHEQF

J gene: TRBJ2-1
V gene: TRBV6-5
CDR3 protein: ASSYSGSSYNEQF

J gene: TRBJ1-1
V gene: TRBV18
CDR3 protein: ASSPGRGTEAF

J gene: TRBJ1-1
V gene: TRBV6-6
CDR3 protein: ASRPTGEMHTEAF

J gene: TRBJ2-5
V gene: TRBV29-1
CDR3 protein: SVAGLAGEIQETQY

J gene: TRBJ1-1
V gene: TRBV11-3
CDR3 protein: ASSPRGERRTEAF

J gene: TRBJ1-3
V gene: TRBV28
CDR3 protein: ASSPGQGLGNTIY

J gene: TRBJ1-1
V gene: TRBV7-9
CDR3 protein: ASSLSEAF

J gene: TRBJ2-2
V gene: TRBV6-4
CDR3 protein: ASSERLAPNTGELF

J gene: TRBJ1-5
V gene: TRBV19
CDR3 protein: ASSISGRGGDQPQH

J gene: TRBJ2-7
V gene: TRBV30
CDR3 protein: AWTGTGASYEQY

J gene: TRBJ1-5
V gene: TRBV30
CDR3 protein: AWSGRFQPQH

J gene: TRBJ2-5
V gene: TRBV2
CDR3 protein: ASTGDRGETQY

J gene: TRBJ1-2
V gene: TRBV11-2
CDR3 protein: ASSSPRDRGTGYT

J gene: TRBJ2-2
V gene: TRBV28
CDR3 protein: ASSFQGTGELF

J gene: TRBJ2-3
V gene: TRBV7-7
CDR3 protein: ASSPRRTSTDTQY

J gene: TRBJ2-3
V gene: TRBV2
CDR3 protein: ASGTSGFTDTQY

J gene: TRBJ1-5
V gene: TRBV7-6
CDR3 protein: ASSLGTGVLNQPQH

J gene: TRBJ1-3
V gene: TRBV6-6
CDR3 protein: ASDPGTTSSGNTIY

J gene: TRBJ2-1
V gene: TRBV18
CDR3 protein: ASSKDRGPYNEQF

J gene: TRBJ2-7
V gene: TRBV11-3
CDR3 protein: ASSPQTRLEQY

J gene: TRBJ1-4
V gene: TRBV5-6
CDR3 protein: ASSDRDRGKVEKLF

J gene: TRBJ2-7
V gene: TRBV19
CDR3 protein: ASSRDRAYEQY

J gene: TRBJ1-4
V gene: TRBV28
CDR3 protein: ASSFGLGFGEKLF

J gene: TRBJ1-4
V gene: TRBV28
CDR3 protein: ASSPMTGGHEKLF

J gene: TRBJ2-4
V gene: TRBV11-2
CDR3 protein: ASRPAGVRKNIQY

J gene: TRBJ2-1
V gene: TRBV5-4
CDR3 protein: ASSLPGGAGSYNEQF

J gene: TRBJ2-7
V gene: TRBV5-6
CDR3 protein: ASSLLDRGYEQY

J gene: TRBJ1-1
V gene: TRBV30
CDR3 protein: AWTSWGRATTEAF

J gene: TRBJ2-7
V gene: TRBV18
CDR3 protein: ASSPSLAASYEQY

J gene: TRBJ1-3
V gene: TRBV18
CDR3 protein: ASSQTTGISGNTIY

J gene: TRBJ2-7
V gene: TRBV28
CDR3 protein: ASSPLEGLHSEQY

J gene: TRBJ1-5
V gene: TRBV5-1
CDR3 protein: ASSLGTEGIQPQH

J gene: TRBJ1-1
V gene: TRBV9
CDR3 protein: ASSATGPEAF

J gene: TRBJ2-3
V gene: TRBV25-1
CDR3 protein: ASSESTSGRGDTQY

J gene: TRBJ1-1
V gene: TRBV30
CDR3 protein: AWSPKGAQIGTEAF

J gene: TRBJ1-5
V gene: TRBV2
CDR3 protein: ASSVTGGNQPQH